The 19 T cell receptor beta chains given below trace back to one sample, sequenced in a study of blood T cell repertoires in COVID-19. Some clones are missing from TCRdb's copy, which holds only in-frame ones; the method was immunoSEQ multiplex PCR. The table includes about 100,000 clones, under 90% detected once. The specimen sequenced was peripheral blood. The origin of the receptors is a human donor in a cohort sampled during active COVID-19.

The CDR3 DNA reads TGTGCCAGCAGCCCCTTAGCGGGGTTGAACACCGGGGAGCTGTTTTTT. Translation: CASSPLAGLNTGELFF. The chain combines TRBV11-3 with TRBJ2-2, with 8 bases that match TRBD2. Per germline, CDR1 SGHNT and CDR2 YENEEA. This CDR3 has 16 residues. Trimming removed 5 bases from V and 1 base from J; junction bases left unmatched: 6.

The V call is TRBV6-6, the J call TRBJ1-4, with D uncertain. The CDR3 covers 15 residues. Germline V gene sequence: CDR1 MNHNY, CDR2 SVGAGI (reference sequence). Trimming removed 4 bases at V and 4 bases at J, with 13 bases between. The chain's CDR3 is CASSSQQSLNEKLFF. The CDR3 DNA reads TGTGCCAGCAGTTCCCAACAGAGCCTTAATGAAAAACTGTTTTTT.

The V call is TRBV21-1, the J call TRBJ1-2. TRBV21-1 is a pseudogene locus. This CDR3 is 14 amino acids long. The CDR3 loop reads CASSWPGGARGYTF. CDR3 bases: TGTGCCAGCAGCTGGCCGGGGGGCGCGCGGGGCTACACCTTC.

V gene TRBV7-2 combines with J gene TRBJ2-5; 7 bases are a match to TRBD1. The V and J ends lost 5 bases and 4 bases, in that order; junction bases with no gene match: 7. This CDR3 has 14 amino acids. CDR1 SGHTA and CDR2 FQGNSA come from the germline V gene. The CDR3 here is CASSPRDSRETQYF. CDR3 nucleotide sequence: TGTGCCAGCAGCCCCCGGGACAGTAGAGAGACCCAGTACTTC.

The chain couples TRBV18 to TRBJ1-1; the D gene is possibly TRBD1 (5 bases). The germline gives CDR1 KGHSH, CDR2 LQKENI. Trimming pared 1 base from V and 4 bases from J, leaving 13 bases between. This CDR3 is 15 amino acids long. CDR3 protein: CASSPQDTRGTEAFF. In DNA, the CDR3 is TGTGCCAGCTCACCACAGGACACCCGAGGCACTGAAGCTTTCTTT.

V usage is TRBV7-9 and J usage is TRBJ1-3, with TRBD1 matching over 7 bases. CDR3 length: 15 residues. V gave up 4 bases and J gave up 2 bases; unmatched junction bases: 5. Looked up from germline, CDR1 is SEHNR and CDR2 is FQNEAQ (reference sequence). The CDR3 region is CASSSTTGTGNTIYF. The CDR3 region has the DNA TGTGCCAGCAGCTCTACGACAGGGACTGGAAACACCATATATTTT.

This sequence joins TRBV18 and TRBJ1-3; 8 nucleotides agree with TRBD1. V shed 3 bases, J shed 0 bases, and the junction held 7 bases outside the gene matches. The CDR3 is 17 amino acids. Looked up from germline, CDR1 is KGHSH and CDR2 is LQKENI. The CDR3 reads CASSPPLGQVSGNTIYF. For the CDR3, the DNA is TGTGCCAGCTCACCTCCATTGGGACAGGTCTCTGGAAACACCATATATTTT.

The rearrangement uses TRBV7-9 and TRBJ2-7; TRBD2 aligns across 8 bases. V was clipped by 5 bases and J by 3 bases; unmatched bases: 15. The CDR3 spans 17 residues. The germline V gene encodes CDR1 SEHNR and CDR2 FQNEAQ (reference sequence). The CDR3 here is CASSPDWASGSSYEQYF. The DNA of the CDR3 is TGTGCCAGCAGCCCCGATTGGGCGAGCGGGAGTAGCTACGAGCAGTACTTC.

V and J are TRBV7-2 and TRBJ1-5; 10 bases align to TRBD1. CDR1 and CDR2 (germline): SGHTA, FQGNSA. The CDR3 runs to 14 residues. Unmatched junction bases numbered 2, after V lost 5 bases and J lost 4 bases. CDR3 sequence: CASSGTGENQPQHF. As DNA, the CDR3 is TGTGCCAGCAGCGGGACAGGGGAGAATCAGCCCCAGCATTTT.

CDR3: CASSYSKSPSPLHF. The CDR3 DNA reads as TGTGCCAGCAGTTACTCTAAATCCCCTTCACCCCTCCACTTT. J is TRBJ1-6 and V is TRBV6-5, with unresolved D. The CDR3 is made up of 14 amino acids. Deletions cut 0 bases from V and 9 bases from J, with 9 bases between. Germline CDR1 reads MNHEY; CDR2 reads SVGAGI.

V gene TRBV7-2 combines with J gene TRBJ1-3; D call uncertain. CDR3 length equals 16 residues. Germline lookup yields CDR1 SGHTA and CDR2 FQGNSA. V was cut by 5 bases and J by 4 bases, with 18 bases left in between. The CDR3: CASSPPPAAKGNTIYF. CDR3 sequence (DNA): TGTGCCAGCAGCCCCCCTCCCGCGGCGAAAGGAAACACCATATATTTT.

In this sample, this clone turned up a few times. The gene calls are TRBV24-1 and TRBJ1-6, with D possibly matching TRBD1 (5 bases). CDR1 is KGHDR, CDR2 SFDVKD, per germline. This CDR3 region has 17 residues. V was cut by 0 bases and J by 10 bases, with 18 bases left in between. The CDR3 DNA reads TGTGCCACCAGTGATTTGAGGCTCCAGGGTGGAGAGTCACCCCTCCACTTT. Amino acids: CATSDLRLQGGESPLHF.

The chain couples TRBV11-2 to TRBJ1-3; no clear D. The germline V gene has CDR1 SGHAT and CDR2 FQNNGV. V lost 5 bases to trimming and J lost 8 bases, with 10 bases between them. The CDR3 is made up of 12 amino acids. The CDR3 DNA reads as TGTGCCAGCAGCCAAAGCGTCGACACCATATATTTT. This encodes CASSQSVDTIYF. Drawing the rest from reference TRBV11-2 and TRBJ1-3, the complete variable domain is EAGVAQSPRYKIIEKRQSVAFWCNPISGHATLYWYQQILGQGPKLLIQFQNNGVVDDSQLPKDRFSAERLKGVDSTLKIQPAKLEDSAVYLCASSQSVDTIYFGEGSWLTVV.

This sequence joins TRBV11-2 and TRBJ2-1; D may be TRBD1 (7 bases). There are 14 residues in the CDR3. Between the trimmed V and J ends, which lost 6 bases and 3 bases, there was a span of 12 bases. Looked up from germline, CDR1 is SGHAT and CDR2 is FQNNGV. The CDR3 reads CASRRDSSYNEQFF. The CDR3 DNA follows: TGTGCCAGCAGGCGGGACAGTAGCTACAATGAGCAGTTCTTC.

This chain joins TRBV29-1 and TRBJ2-5; 7 positions agree with TRBD1. Germline values: CDR1 SQVTM, CDR2 ANQGSEA. V dropped 7 bases and J dropped 1; count of bases not matched to a gene: 6. The CDR3 spans 13 residues. DNA for the CDR3: TGCAGCGCCGGGGACAGCCGCCAAGAGACCCAGTACTTC. Residues: CSAGDSRQETQYF.

V usage is TRBV10-3 and J usage is TRBJ2-3, with D tentatively TRBD1 (5 bases). Trimming took off 4 bases at V and 2 bases at J, with 10 bases between the two ends. This CDR3 region has 14 residues. Germline values: CDR1 ENHRY, CDR2 SYGVKD. In nucleotides, the CDR3 is TGTGCCATCAGTGCACAGGTTAACACAGATACGCAGTATTTT. Residues: CAISAQVNTDTQYF.

This chain joins TRBV6-5 and TRBJ2-1; 8 bases fit TRBD2. The CDR3 runs 15 residues. Unmatched junction bases numbered 7, after V lost 2 bases and J lost 7 bases. Germline V gene data show CDR1 as MNHEY and CDR2 as SVGAGI. CDR3: CASSYGGTSWNEQFF. For the CDR3, the DNA is TGTGCCAGCAGTTACGGGGGGACTAGTTGGAATGAGCAGTTCTTC.

The chain couples TRBV10-3 to TRBJ2-2; TRBD2 matches 13 bases. This CDR3 has 18 amino acids. V was pared by 5 bases and J by 1 base, with 7 bases of the junction left unmatched. Germline V gene lookup returns CDR1 ENHRY and CDR2 SYGVKD. CDR3 loop: CAISRTSGGAGNTGELFF. In nucleotides, the CDR3 is TGTGCCATCAGTCGGACTAGCGGGGGTGCGGGGAACACCGGGGAGCTGTTTTTT.

This clone was seen only once. This rearrangement joins TRBV7-6 to TRBJ2-3; TRBD2 matches 9 bases. The CDR3 consists of 15 residues. CDR1 SGHVS and CDR2 FNYEAQ come from the germline V gene. J lost 3 bases, V lost 1 base, and 2 bases had no gene match. The CDR3 DNA follows: TGTGCCAGCAGCTTAGTAGCGGGGGTTACAGATACGCAGTATTTT. Protein sequence: CASSLVAGVTDTQYF.